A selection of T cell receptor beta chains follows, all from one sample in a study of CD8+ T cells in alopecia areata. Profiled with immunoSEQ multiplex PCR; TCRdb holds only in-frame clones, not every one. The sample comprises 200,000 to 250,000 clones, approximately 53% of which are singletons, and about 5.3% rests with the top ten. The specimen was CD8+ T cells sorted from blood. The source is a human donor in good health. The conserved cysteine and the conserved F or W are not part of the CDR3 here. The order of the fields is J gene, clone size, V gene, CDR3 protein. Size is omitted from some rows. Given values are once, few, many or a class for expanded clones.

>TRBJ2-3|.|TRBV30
AWSPKDSTDTQY
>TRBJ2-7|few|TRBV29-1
SVEFSREAYEQY
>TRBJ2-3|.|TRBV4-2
ASSQQPTDTQY
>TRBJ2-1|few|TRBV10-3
AISERGDNEQF
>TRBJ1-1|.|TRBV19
ASTLGGATEAF
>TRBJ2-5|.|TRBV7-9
ASSQIAQETQY
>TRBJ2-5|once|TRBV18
ASSPLAEETQY
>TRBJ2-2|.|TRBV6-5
ASSPITPNTGELF
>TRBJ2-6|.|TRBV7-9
ASSYRVAGANVLT
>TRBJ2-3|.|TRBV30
AWSSVSTDTQY
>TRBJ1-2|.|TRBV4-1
ASSQLQGDYGYT
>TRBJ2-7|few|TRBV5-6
ASSLAGDGYEQY
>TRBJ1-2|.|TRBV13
ASSLSTAVRNYGYT
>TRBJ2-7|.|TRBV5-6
ASSLGQVYEQY
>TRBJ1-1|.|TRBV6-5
ASSYSEGDTEAF
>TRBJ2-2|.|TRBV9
ASSVGGSTGELF
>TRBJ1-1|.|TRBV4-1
ASSQTSVPTEAF
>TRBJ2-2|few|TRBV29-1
SVVLAGNTGELF
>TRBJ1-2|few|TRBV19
ASSPSGYYGYT
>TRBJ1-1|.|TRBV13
ASSLGPGTGEAF
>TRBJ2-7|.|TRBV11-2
ASSSSGRLYEQY
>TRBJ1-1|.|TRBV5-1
ASSPGTGGTEAF
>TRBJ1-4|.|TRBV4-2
ASSPYGDQGASEKLF
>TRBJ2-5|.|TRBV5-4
ASSDPGQGVTQY
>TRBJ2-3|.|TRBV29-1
SVPTDTQY
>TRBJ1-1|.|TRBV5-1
ASSLGSTEAF
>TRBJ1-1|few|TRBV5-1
ASSQNTEAF
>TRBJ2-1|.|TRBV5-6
ASSLVAASYNEQF
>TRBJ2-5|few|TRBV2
ASLATKGLTDETQY
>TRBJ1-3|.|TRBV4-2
ASSQDSGNTIY
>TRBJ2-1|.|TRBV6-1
ASSSSGGSYNEQF
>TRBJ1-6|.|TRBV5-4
ASSFIQGNSPLH
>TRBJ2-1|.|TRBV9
ASSVAGLGSNEQF
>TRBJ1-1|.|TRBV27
ASSLSDNTEAF
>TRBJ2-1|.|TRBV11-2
ASSLGYNEQF
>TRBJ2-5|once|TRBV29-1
SVPGGDHQETQY
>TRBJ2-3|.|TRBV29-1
SAPTGPLAGTDTQY
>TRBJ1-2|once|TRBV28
ASSLALIYGYT
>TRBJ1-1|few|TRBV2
ASSGIGFRTEAF
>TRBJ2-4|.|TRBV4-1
ASSQEKGQGWDIQY
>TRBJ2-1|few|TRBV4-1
ASSPNLRRPQF
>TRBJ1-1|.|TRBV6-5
ASSAAGTEAF
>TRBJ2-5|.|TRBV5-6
ASSAKWETQY
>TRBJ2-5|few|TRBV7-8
ASSTRQETQY
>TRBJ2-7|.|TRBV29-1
SVRLGFRSYEQY
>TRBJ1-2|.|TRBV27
ASSLLGQGDSDGYT
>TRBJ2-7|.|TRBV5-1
ASSYRDLYGEQY
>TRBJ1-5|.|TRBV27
ASSLSFLGNQPQH